One sample yielded the 14 T cell receptor beta chains listed below, sequenced in a study of immune evolution from preneoplasia to lung adenocarcinoma. Here immunoSEQ multiplex PCR was the method, and the copy in TCRdb shows in-frame clones only, minus some. The sample yields several thousand clones, over 60% seen once. The sample was FFPE minimally invasive lung adenocarcinoma tissue. These receptors all stem from a person aged 55-80 years with lung adenocarcinoma.

This clone appeared a single time. V usage is TRBV27 and J usage is TRBJ2-2; D may correspond to TRBD1 or TRBD2 (5 bases each). The CDR3 consists of 14 residues. The V gene lost 5 bases and the J gene lost 9 bases, with 16 bases spanning the gap. The germline CDR1 and CDR2 sequences are MNHEY and SMNVEV (reference sequence). The CDR3 loop reads CASSTGGNTRELFF. In DNA, the CDR3 is TGTGCCAGCAGTACAGGAGGCAACACGCGGGAGCTGTTTTTT.

The CDR3 DNA follows: TGCGCCAGCAGCCCATCAGGGACAGGGCGAACTGAAGCTTTCTTT. It codes for CASSPSGTGRTEAFF. The chain combines TRBV5-1 with TRBJ1-1; 9 nucleotides align to TRBD1. Trimming took 4 bases from V and 5 from J; bases not matched to a gene: 9. The CDR3 totals 15 residues. Germline-derived CDR1 and CDR2 are SGHRS and YFSETQ.

This clone was recorded once. Other DNA sequences from this sample encode an identical CDR3 as well. V gene TRBV15 combines with J gene TRBJ2-7, with TRBD1 identical over 9 bases. The CDR3 loop spans 12 amino acids. V shed 6 bases and J 5 bases; nucleotides not matched to a gene: 2. Germline CDR1 and CDR2: LNHNV and YYDKDF (reference sequence). The CDR3 coding sequence is TGTGCCACCAGGGACAGGGGCGACGAGCAGTACTTC. Amino acid sequence: CATRDRGDEQYF. The variable domain in full, with the rest retrieved from reference TRBV15 and TRBJ2-7, is DAMVIQNPRYQVTQFGKPVTLSCSQTLNHNVMYWYQQKSSQAPKLLFHYYDKDFNNEADTPDNFQSRRPNTSFCFLDIRSPGLGDTAMYLCATRDRGDEQYFGPGTRLTVT.

This clone rates as medium-sized. V is TRBV4-1 and J is TRBJ2-1, with 12 bases aligning to TRBD1. V lost 6 bases, J lost 6 bases, and 9 bases stayed unmatched. The CDR3 runs to 16 residues. Germline assignment: CDR1 MGHRA and CDR2 YSYEKL. The CDR3 sequence is CASRGPGQGAPNEQFF. CDR3 coding DNA: TGCGCCAGCAGAGGGCCGGGACAGGGGGCTCCCAATGAGCAGTTCTTC.

The gene calls are TRBV12-2 and TRBJ2-7. TRBV12-2 is classified as a pseudogene. The CDR3 sequence is 14 residues long. For the CDR3, the DNA is TGTGCAAGTCGCTTAGAGACCGTCAATTTCGAGCAGTACTTC. The encoded protein is CASRLETVNFEQYF.

The rearrangement links TRBV5-6 to TRBJ2-3; D gene unclear. Germline V gene lookup returns CDR1 SGHDT and CDR2 YYEEEE. V lost 6 bases and J lost 4, with 6 bases in between. This CDR3 has 11 amino acids. In DNA, the CDR3 is TGTGCCAGCAATATGGCAGATACGCAGTATTTT. It is translated as CASNMADTQYF.

The V gene is TRBV30, the J gene TRBJ1-1; D is unclear. V lost 8 bases and J 3 bases, leaving 22 bases between the germline ends. CDR3 length: 15 residues. In germline, CDR1 is GTSNPN, CDR2 SVGIG (reference sequence). CDR3 region: CAGIFPGLGDTEAFF. CDR3 DNA sequence: TGTGCCGGCATCTTCCCGGGCCTTGGAGACACTGAAGCTTTCTTT.

The rearrangement joins TRBV5-1 to TRBJ1-1; possible D gene TRBD1, 5 bases. CDR1 and CDR2 (germline): SGHRS, YFSETQ. Trimming cost V 2 bases and J 4 bases, with 12 bases left between them. The CDR3 runs 14 residues. The CDR3 DNA reads as TGCGCCAGCAGCTTACGAGGGGAGGGCACTGAAGCTTTCTTT. This codes for CASSLRGEGTEAFF.

This chain uses TRBV29-1 with TRBJ2-3; 9 positions match TRBD1. V trimming: 3 bases; J trimming: 5 bases; junction bases outside the gene matches: 6. From germline, CDR1 is SQVTM and CDR2 ANQGSEA. The CDR3 totals 14 residues. In nucleotides, the CDR3 is TGCAGCGTTGAGGAACAGGGGGCGTTAGATACGCAGTATTTT. The encoded protein is CSVEEQGALDTQYF.

V gene TRBV14 combines with J gene TRBJ2-1; maybe TRBD2 (5 bases). The CDR3 spans 15 residues. Trimming stripped 4 bases from V and 8 bases from J, with 18 bases between. Germline assignment: CDR1 SGHDN and CDR2 FVKESK. The CDR3 loop is CASSPMSGTSDEQFF. For the CDR3, the DNA is TGTGCCAGCAGCCCGATGAGCGGCACTTCGGATGAGCAGTTCTTC. Based on the CDR3 plus reference TRBV14 and TRBJ2-1, the full variable domain is EAGVTQFPSHSVIEKGQTVTLRCDPISGHDNLYWYRRVMGKEIKFLLHFVKESKQDESGMPNNRFLAERTGGTYSTLKVQPAELEDSGVYFCASSPMSGTSDEQFFGPGTRLTVL.

The genes are TRBV7-2 and TRBJ2-1, with D perhaps TRBD2 (5 bases). This CDR3 has 16 amino acids. V dropped 1 base and J dropped 0 bases, with 10 bases sitting between them. Germline CDR1 and CDR2: SGHTA and FQGNSA. The CDR3 bases are TGTGCCAGCAGCTTAGGTGTGGGGAGCTCCTACAATGAGCAGTTCTTC. It translates to CASSLGVGSSYNEQFF.

The chain combines TRBV14 with TRBJ1-2; no definite D call. The CDR3 is 15 amino acids. From germline, CDR1 is SGHDN and CDR2 FVKESK. V was pared by 6 bases and J by 7 bases, with 21 bases between. CDR3 DNA sequence: TGTGCCAGCAGGCCCTGGGGAGGGCGGAGCGGTGGCTACACCTTC. It yields the protein CASRPWGGRSGGYTF.

The V gene is TRBV11-3, the J gene TRBJ2-2; 12 bases fit TRBD2. The CDR3 is 16 amino acids. Germline CDR1 is SGHNT and CDR2 is YENEEA. Unmatched junction bases numbered 5, after V lost 5 bases and J lost 4 bases. CDR3 coding DNA: TGTGCCAGCAGCCTTACTAGCGGGAGGATCACCGGGGAGCTGTTTTTT. Its translation is CASSLTSGRITGELFF.

A remark on this clone: Other nucleotide sequences in the sample specify the same CDR3. The chain carries TRBV7-9 and TRBJ2-7, with a weak D call TRBD2 (5 bases). The CDR3 contains 13 residues. Germline assignment: CDR1 SEHNR and CDR2 FQNEAQ (reference sequence). The V and J ends lost 11 bases and 3 bases respectively, with 17 bases between them. In DNA, the CDR3 is TGTGCCGATAGTCCAGACGGAGGCTACGAGCAGTACTTC. Protein sequence: CADSPDGGYEQYF.